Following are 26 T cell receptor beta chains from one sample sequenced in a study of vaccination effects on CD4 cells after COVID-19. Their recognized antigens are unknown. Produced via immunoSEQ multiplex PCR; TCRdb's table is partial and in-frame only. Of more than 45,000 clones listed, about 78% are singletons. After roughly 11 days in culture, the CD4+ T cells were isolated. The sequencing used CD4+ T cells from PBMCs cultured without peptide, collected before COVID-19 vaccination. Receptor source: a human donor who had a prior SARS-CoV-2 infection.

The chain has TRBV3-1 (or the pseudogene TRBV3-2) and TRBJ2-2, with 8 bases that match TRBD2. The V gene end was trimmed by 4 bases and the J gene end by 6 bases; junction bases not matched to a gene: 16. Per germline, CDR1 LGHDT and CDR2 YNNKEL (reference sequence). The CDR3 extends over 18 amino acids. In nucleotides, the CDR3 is TGTGCCAGCAGCCGGTCACGGTGGCGGGGGGCAGCGCCCGGGGAGCTGTTTTTT. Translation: CASSRSRWRGAAPGELFF.

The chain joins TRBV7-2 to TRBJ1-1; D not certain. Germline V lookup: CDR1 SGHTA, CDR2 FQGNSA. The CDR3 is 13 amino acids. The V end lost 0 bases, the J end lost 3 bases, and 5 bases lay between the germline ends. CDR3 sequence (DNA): TGTGCCAGCAGCTTAGCCTGGGACACTGAAGCTTTCTTT. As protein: CASSLAWDTEAFF.

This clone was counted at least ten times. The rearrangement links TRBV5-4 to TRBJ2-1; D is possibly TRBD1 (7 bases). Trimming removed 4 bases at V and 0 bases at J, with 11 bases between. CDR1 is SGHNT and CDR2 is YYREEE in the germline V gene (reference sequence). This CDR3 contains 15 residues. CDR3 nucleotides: TGTGCCAGCAGCGCGGGACAGCTCTCCTACAATGAGCAGTTCTTC. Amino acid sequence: CASSAGQLSYNEQFF. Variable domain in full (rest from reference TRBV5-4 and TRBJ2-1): ETGVTQSPTHLIKTRGQQVTLRCSSQSGHNTVSWYQQALGQGPQFIFQYYREEENGRGNFPPRFSGLQFPNYSSELNVNALELDDSALYLCASSAGQLSYNEQFFGPGTRLTVL.

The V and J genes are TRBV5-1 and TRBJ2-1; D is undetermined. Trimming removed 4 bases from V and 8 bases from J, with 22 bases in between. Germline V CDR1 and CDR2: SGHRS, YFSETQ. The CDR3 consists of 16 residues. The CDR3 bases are TGCGCCAGCAGCATTACCGAAGCACAAACCTTGCATGAGCAGTTCTTC. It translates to CASSITEAQTLHEQFF.

The CDR3 sequence is CASSFAQGITEAFF. Here the CDR3 DNA reads TGCGCCAGCAGCTTCGCACAGGGGATCACTGAAGCTTTCTTT. V usage is TRBV5-1 and J usage is TRBJ1-1; 7 nucleotides align to TRBD1. The CDR3 sequence is 14 residues long. In germline, CDR1 is SGHRS, CDR2 YFSETQ. Trimming at V came to 2 bases and at J to 4 bases, leaving 5 bases not matched to a gene.

This CDR3 reads CASRPSGTNEQYF. CDR3 coding DNA: TGTGCCAGCAGACCCAGCGGGACCAACGAGCAGTACTTC. This chain connects TRBV7-2 to TRBJ2-7, with 7 bases aligning to TRBD2. Germline V gene lookup returns CDR1 SGHTA and CDR2 FQGNSA. V shed 6 bases, J shed 5 bases, and the junction held 7 bases outside the gene matches. The CDR3 has 13 amino acids.

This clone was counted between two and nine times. This chain's CDR3 is CASSLAYKFSGGAGYETQYF. The CDR3 DNA reads TGCGCCAGCAGCTTAGCCTATAAGTTTAGCGGGGGGGCGGGATATGAGACCCAGTACTTC. V and J are TRBV5-1 and TRBJ2-5, with 11 bases aligning to TRBD2. V shed 2 bases, J shed 5 bases, and the junction held 20 bases outside the gene matches. This CDR3 comprises 20 residues. CDR1 and CDR2 (germline): SGHRS, YFSETQ.

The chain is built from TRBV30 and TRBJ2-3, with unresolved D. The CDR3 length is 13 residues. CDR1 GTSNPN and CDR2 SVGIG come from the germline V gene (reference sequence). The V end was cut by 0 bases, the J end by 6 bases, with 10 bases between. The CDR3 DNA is TGTGCCTGGAGTGTAATACGGAGCGATACGCAGTATTTT. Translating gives CAWSVIRSDTQYF.

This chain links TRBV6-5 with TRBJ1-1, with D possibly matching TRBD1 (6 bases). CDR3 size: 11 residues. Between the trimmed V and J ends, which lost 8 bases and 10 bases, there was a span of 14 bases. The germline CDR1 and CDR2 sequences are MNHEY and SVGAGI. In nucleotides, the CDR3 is TGTGCCAGCTCATCGACAGGCACAGCTTTCTTT. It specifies CASSSTGTAFF.

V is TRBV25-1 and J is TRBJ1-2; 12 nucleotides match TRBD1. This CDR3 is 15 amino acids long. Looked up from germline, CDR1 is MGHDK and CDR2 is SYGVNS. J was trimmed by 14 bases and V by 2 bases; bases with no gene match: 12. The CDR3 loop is CASSEGLGTGGSWTF. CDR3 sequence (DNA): TGTGCCAGCAGTGAAGGGTTGGGGACAGGGGGCAGTTGGACCTTC.

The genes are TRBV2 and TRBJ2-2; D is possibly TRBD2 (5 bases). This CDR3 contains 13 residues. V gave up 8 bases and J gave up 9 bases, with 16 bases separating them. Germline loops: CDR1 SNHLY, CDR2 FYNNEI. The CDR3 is CASRSATGRELFF. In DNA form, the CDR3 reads TGTGCCAGCCGATCGGCAACGGGGAGGGAGCTGTTTTTT.

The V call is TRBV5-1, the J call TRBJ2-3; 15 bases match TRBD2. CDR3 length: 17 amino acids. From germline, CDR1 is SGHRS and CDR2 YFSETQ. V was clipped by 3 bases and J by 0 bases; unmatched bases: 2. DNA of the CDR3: TGCGCCAGCAGCTCGGGACTAGCGGGGGGAAGCACAGATACGCAGTATTTT. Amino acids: CASSSGLAGGSTDTQYF.

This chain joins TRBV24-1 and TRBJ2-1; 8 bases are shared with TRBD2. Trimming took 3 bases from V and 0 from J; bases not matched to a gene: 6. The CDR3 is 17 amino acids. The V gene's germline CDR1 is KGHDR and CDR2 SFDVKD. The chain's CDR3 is CATSDPSGGRSYNEQFF. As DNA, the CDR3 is TGTGCCACCAGTGATCCGAGCGGGGGACGCTCCTACAATGAGCAGTTCTTC.

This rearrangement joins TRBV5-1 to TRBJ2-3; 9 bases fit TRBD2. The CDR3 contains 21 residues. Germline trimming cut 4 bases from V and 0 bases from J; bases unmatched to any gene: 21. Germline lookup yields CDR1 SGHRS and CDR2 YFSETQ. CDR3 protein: CASSAGRSSGGSRASTDTQYF. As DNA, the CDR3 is TGCGCCAGCAGCGCGGGAAGAAGTAGCGGGGGATCACGTGCTAGCACAGATACGCAGTATTTT.

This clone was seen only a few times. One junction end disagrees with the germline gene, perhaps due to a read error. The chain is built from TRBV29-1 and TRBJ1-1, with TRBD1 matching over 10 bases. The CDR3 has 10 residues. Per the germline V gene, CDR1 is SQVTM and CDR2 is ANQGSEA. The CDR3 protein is CSGGQGPLVF. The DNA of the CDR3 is TGCAGCGGGGGACAGGGGCCCCTCGTCTTT.

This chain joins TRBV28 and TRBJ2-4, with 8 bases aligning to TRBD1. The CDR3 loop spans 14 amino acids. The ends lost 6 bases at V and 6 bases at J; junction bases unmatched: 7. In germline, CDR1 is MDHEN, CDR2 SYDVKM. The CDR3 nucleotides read TGTGCCAGCAGATCAGGGGGCGCGAGAAACATTCAGTACTTC. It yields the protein CASRSGGARNIQYF.

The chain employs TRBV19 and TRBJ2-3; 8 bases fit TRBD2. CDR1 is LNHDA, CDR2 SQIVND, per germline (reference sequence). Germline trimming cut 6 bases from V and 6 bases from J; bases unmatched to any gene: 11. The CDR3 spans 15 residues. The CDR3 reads CASSPPSGWGDTQYF. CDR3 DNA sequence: TGTGCCAGTAGCCCACCTAGCGGGTGGGGGGATACGCAGTATTTT.

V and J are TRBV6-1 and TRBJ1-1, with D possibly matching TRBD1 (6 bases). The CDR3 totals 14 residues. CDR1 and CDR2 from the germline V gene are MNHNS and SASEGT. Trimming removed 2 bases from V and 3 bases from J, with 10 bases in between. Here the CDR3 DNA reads TGTGCCAGCAGTGAATTCGCAGGGGACACTGAAGCTTTCTTT. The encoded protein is CASSEFAGDTEAFF.

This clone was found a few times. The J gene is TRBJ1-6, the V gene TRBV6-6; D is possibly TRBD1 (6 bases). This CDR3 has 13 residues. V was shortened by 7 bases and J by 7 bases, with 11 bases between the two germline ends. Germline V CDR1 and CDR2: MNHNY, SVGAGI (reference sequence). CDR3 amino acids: CASNRVRNSPLHF. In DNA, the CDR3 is TGTGCCAGCAACAGGGTGCGGAATTCACCCCTCCACTTT.

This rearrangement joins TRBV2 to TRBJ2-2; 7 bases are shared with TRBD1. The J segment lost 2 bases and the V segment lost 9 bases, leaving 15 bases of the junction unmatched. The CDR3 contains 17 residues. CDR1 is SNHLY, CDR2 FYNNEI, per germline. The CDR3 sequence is CASFPKPGTANTGELFF. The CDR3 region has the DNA TGTGCCAGTTTCCCGAAGCCCGGGACAGCAAACACCGGGGAGCTGTTTTTT. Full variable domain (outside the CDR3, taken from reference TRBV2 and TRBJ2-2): EPEVTQTPSHQVTQMGQEVILRCVPISNHLYFYWYRQILGQKVEFLVSFYNNEISEKSEIFDDQFSVERPDGSNFTLKIRSTKLEDSAMYFCASFPKPGTANTGELFFGEGSRLTVL.

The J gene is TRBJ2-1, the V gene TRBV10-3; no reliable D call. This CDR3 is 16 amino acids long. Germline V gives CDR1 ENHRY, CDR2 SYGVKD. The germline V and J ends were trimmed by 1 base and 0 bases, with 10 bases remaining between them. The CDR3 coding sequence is TGTGCCATCAGTGAGTGGGGTAGAAGCTCCTACAATGAGCAGTTCTTC. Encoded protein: CAISEWGRSSYNEQFF.

The CDR3 DNA follows: TGTGCCAGCTCAGCGATATTCCGGGACAGGAGGGGCGAGCAGTACTTC. Translation: CASSAIFRDRRGEQYF. J is TRBJ2-7 and V is TRBV18; 8 positions match TRBD1. Germline CDR1 KGHSH, CDR2 LQKENI. The junction had 15 bases not matched to a gene; V was cut back by 5 bases and J by 6 bases. This CDR3 spans 16 amino acids. Drawing the rest from reference TRBV18 and TRBJ2-7, the complete variable domain is NAGVMQNPRHLVRRRGQEARLRCSPMKGHSHVYWYRQLPEEGLKFMVYLQKENIIDESGMPKERFSAEFPKEGPSILRIQQVVRGDSAAYFCASSAIFRDRRGEQYFGPGTRLTVT.

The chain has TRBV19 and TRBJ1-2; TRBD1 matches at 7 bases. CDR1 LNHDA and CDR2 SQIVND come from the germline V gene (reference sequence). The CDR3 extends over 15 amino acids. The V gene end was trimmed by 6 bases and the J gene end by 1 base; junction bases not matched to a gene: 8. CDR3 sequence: CASSRDSVLNYGYTF. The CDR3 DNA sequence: TGTGCCAGTAGCCGGGACAGCGTACTTAACTATGGCTACACCTTC. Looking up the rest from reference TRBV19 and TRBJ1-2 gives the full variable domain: DGGITQSPKYLFRKEGQNVTLSCEQNLNHDAMYWYRQDPGQGLRLIYYSQIVNDFQKGDIAEGYSVSREKKESFPLTVTSAQKNPTAFYLCASSRDSVLNYGYTFGSGTRLTVV.

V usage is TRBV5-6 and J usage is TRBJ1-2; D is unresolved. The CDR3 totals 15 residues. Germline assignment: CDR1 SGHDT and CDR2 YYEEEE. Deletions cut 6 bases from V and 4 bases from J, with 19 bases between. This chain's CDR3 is CASTCSNSRTYGYTF. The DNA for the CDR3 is TGTGCCAGCACCTGTTCCAATAGTCGGACCTATGGCTACACCTTC.

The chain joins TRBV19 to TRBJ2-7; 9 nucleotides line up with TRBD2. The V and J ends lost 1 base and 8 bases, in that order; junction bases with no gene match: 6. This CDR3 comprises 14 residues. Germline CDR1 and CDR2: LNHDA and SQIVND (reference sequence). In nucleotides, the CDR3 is TGTGCCAGTAGTATAGGAGCGGGAGGATGGAAGCAGTACTTC. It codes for CASSIGAGGWKQYF.

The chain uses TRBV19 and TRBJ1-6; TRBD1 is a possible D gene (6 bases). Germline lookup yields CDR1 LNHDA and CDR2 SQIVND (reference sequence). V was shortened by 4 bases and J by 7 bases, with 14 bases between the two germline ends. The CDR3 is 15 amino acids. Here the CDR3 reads CASSKGTNRNSPLHF. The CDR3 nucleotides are TGTGCCAGTAGTAAAGGGACAAACCGGAATTCACCCCTCCACTTT. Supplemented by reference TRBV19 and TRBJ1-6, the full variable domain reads DGGITQSPKYLFRKEGQNVTLSCEQNLNHDAMYWYRQDPGQGLRLIYYSQIVNDFQKGDIAEGYSVSREKKESFPLTVTSAQKNPTAFYLCASSKGTNRNSPLHFGNGTRLTVT.